The rows below give T cell receptor beta chains drawn from one sample of a study of cytomegalovirus exposure and HLA in healthy donors. The table came from immunoSEQ multiplex PCR; TCRdb's copy has only in-frame clones and leaves some out. The sample carries approximately 150,000 clones, roughly 85% recorded once. The sample taken for sequencing was PBMCs. These receptors originate from a young man in good health and CMV-seronegative. Each CDR3 is given with its conserved first and last residue. Fields, in order: D gene, V gene, clone size, J gene, CDR3 protein, CDR3 DNA. The D gene is left open where the match is weak. Size is omitted from some rows. Given values are once, few, many or a class for expanded clones.

D gene: NA; V gene: TRBV6-1; clone size: NA; J gene: TRBJ2-1; CDR3 protein: CASSDRRSLGGRNEQFF; CDR3 DNA: TGTGCCAGCAGTGATAGGAGATCTTTGGGGGGAAGAAATGAGCAGTTCTTC
D gene: TRBD2; V gene: TRBV7-9; clone size: NA; J gene: TRBJ2-1; CDR3 protein: CASSSGSTAGGYNEQFF; CDR3 DNA: TGTGCCAGCAGCTCCGGGTCTACGGCGGGAGGATACAATGAGCAGTTCTTC
D gene: NA; V gene: TRBV30; clone size: NA; J gene: TRBJ2-5; CDR3 protein: CASSTGIEGETQYF; CDR3 DNA: TGTGCCTCCTCAACAGGGATTGAAGGGGAGACCCAGTACTTC
D gene: TRBD1; V gene: TRBV5-1; clone size: NA; J gene: TRBJ2-1; CDR3 protein: CASSPQGARYNEQFF; CDR3 DNA: TGCGCCAGCAGCCCCCAGGGGGCGCGGTACAATGAGCAGTTCTTC
D gene: NA; V gene: TRBV27; clone size: NA; J gene: TRBJ2-3; CDR3 protein: CASRTGSTDTQYF; CDR3 DNA: TGTGCCAGCAGAACGGGTAGCACAGATACGCAGTATTTT
D gene: TRBD1; V gene: TRBV5-6; clone size: NA; J gene: TRBJ2-5; CDR3 protein: CALGRGQLGETQYF; CDR3 DNA: TGTGCCCTTGGTAGGGGGCAACTTGGGGAGACCCAGTACTTC
D gene: NA; V gene: TRBV28; clone size: NA; J gene: TRBJ1-5; CDR3 protein: CASKGGSNQPQHF; CDR3 DNA: TGTGCCAGCAAAGGGGGTAGCAATCAGCCCCAGCATTTT
D gene: TRBD2; V gene: TRBV9; clone size: NA; J gene: TRBJ2-2; CDR3 protein: CASSVGEGLGIRGGELFF; CDR3 DNA: TGTGCCAGCAGCGTAGGGGAGGGGCTGGGGATCAGAGGCGGGGAGCTGTTTTTT
D gene: TRBD2; V gene: TRBV27; clone size: NA; J gene: TRBJ2-1; CDR3 protein: CASSLTRGGNEQFF; CDR3 DNA: TGTGCCAGCAGTTTAACGCGGGGGGGGAATGAGCAGTTCTTC
D gene: TRBD1; V gene: TRBV5-4; clone size: NA; J gene: TRBJ1-1; CDR3 protein: CASSSAGSRGSNTEAFF; CDR3 DNA: TGTGCCAGCAGCTCCGCGGGGTCCAGGGGGAGTAACACTGAAGCTTTCTTT
D gene: NA; V gene: TRBV9; clone size: NA; J gene: TRBJ2-7; CDR3 protein: CASSVATGQNYEQYF; CDR3 DNA: TGTGCCAGCAGCGTAGCTACCGGACAAAACTACGAGCAGTACTTC
D gene: TRBD2; V gene: TRBV6-1; clone size: NA; J gene: TRBJ2-7; CDR3 protein: CASRSTSGSHYEQYF; CDR3 DNA: TGTGCCAGCAGGTCGACTAGCGGGAGTCACTACGAGCAGTACTTC
D gene: NA; V gene: TRBV11-2; clone size: NA; J gene: TRBJ1-1; CDR3 protein: CASSLAGQAFF; CDR3 DNA: TGTGCCAGCAGCTTAGCAGGGCAGGCTTTCTTT
D gene: NA; V gene: TRBV19; clone size: few; J gene: TRBJ2-7; CDR3 protein: CASRGGGPTYEQYF; CDR3 DNA: TGTGCCAGTAGAGGGGGGGGTCCAACCTACGAGCAGTACTTC
D gene: TRBD1; V gene: TRBV19; clone size: NA; J gene: TRBJ1-2; CDR3 protein: CASSPRGNGYTF; CDR3 DNA: TGTGCCAGTAGCCCCAGGGGGAATGGCTACACCTTC
D gene: TRBD1; V gene: TRBV5-4; clone size: NA; J gene: TRBJ2-3; CDR3 protein: CASSNRGTDTQYF; CDR3 DNA: TGTGCCAGCAGCAACAGGGGTACAGATACGCAGTATTTT
D gene: NA; V gene: TRBV6-6; clone size: once; J gene: TRBJ1-4; CDR3 protein: CASSFGAGERDEKLFF; CDR3 DNA: TGTGCCAGCAGTTTCGGGGCAGGGGAAAGAGATGAAAAACTGTTTTTT
D gene: NA; V gene: TRBV13; clone size: NA; J gene: TRBJ1-5; CDR3 protein: CASSEQGSNQPQHF; CDR3 DNA: TGTGCCAGCAGCGAACAGGGTAGCAATCAGCCCCAGCATTTT
D gene: NA; V gene: TRBV4-3; clone size: few; J gene: TRBJ1-2; CDR3 protein: CASSQFGADRNAYGYTF; CDR3 DNA: TGCGCCAGCAGCCAATTCGGAGCCGACAGGAACGCCTATGGCTACACCTTC
D gene: TRBD2; V gene: TRBV7-9; clone size: NA; J gene: TRBJ2-5; CDR3 protein: CASSPGLAGETQYF; CDR3 DNA: TGTGCCAGCAGCCCGGGACTAGCGGGAGAGACCCAGTACTTC
D gene: TRBD2; V gene: TRBV7-9; clone size: NA; J gene: TRBJ2-4; CDR3 protein: CASSPGLAGGTAKNIQYF; CDR3 DNA: TGTGCCAGCAGCCCGGGACTAGCGGGGGGCACGGCCAAAAACATTCAGTACTTC
D gene: NA; V gene: TRBV27; clone size: few; J gene: TRBJ2-7; CDR3 protein: CASSLMASAYEQYF; CDR3 DNA: TGTGCCAGCAGTCTTATGGCCAGCGCCTACGAGCAGTACTTC